These T cell receptor beta chains were read from a single sample in a study of cytomegalovirus exposure and HLA in healthy donors. Here immunoSEQ multiplex PCR was the method, and the copy in TCRdb shows in-frame clones only, minus some. The sample yields 150,000 to 200,000 clones, around four fifths seen once. The sequenced sample was PBMCs. The receptors were sampled from a woman under 40 in good health and CMV-seronegative. Each CDR3 is given with its conserved first and last residue. The D gene is left open where the match is weak.

d_call	v_call	j_call	cdr3_aa
NA	TRBV5-1	TRBJ1-1	CASGGDKAKNTEAFF
NA	TRBV30	TRBJ2-7	CAWSGPSTYEQYF
NA	TRBV6-5	TRBJ1-1	CASSSPGSSLGTEAFF
NA	TRBV5-1	TRBJ1-4	CASRAGKEEKLFF
TRBD2	TRBV9	TRBJ2-1	CASSGAGGRNYNEQFF
TRBD2	TRBV7-9	TRBJ2-7	CASSLEGGEQYF
TRBD2	TRBV7-8	TRBJ2-3	CASSFWRGGGADTQYF
NA	TRBV7-9	TRBJ2-7	CASSSWATVSSYEQYF
NA	TRBV11-2	TRBJ2-3	CASSLGGDLTDTQYF
TRBD2	TRBV25-1	TRBJ2-5	CASSGEGSGEGTQYF
TRBD1	TRBV9	TRBJ1-3	CASSVGAGGRDTIYF
TRBD1	TRBV9	TRBJ2-7	CASSKDRDEQYF
TRBD1	TRBV18	TRBJ2-1	CASSRTGTGIYNEQFF
NA	TRBV7-2	TRBJ1-5	CASSLQGYSNQPQHF
NA	TRBV9	TRBJ1-1	CASSVGATEAFF
NA	TRBV5-5	TRBJ1-5	CASSTLGGNQPQHF
NA	TRBV4-2	NA	CASSPGTESYEQYF
NA	TRBV19	TRBJ1-4	CASSMWSSANEKLFF
TRBD2	TRBV14	TRBJ2-7	CASSQDWDYDIYEQYF
NA	TRBV6-5	TRBJ1-4	CASSYSFASWNEKLFF
TRBD2	TRBV11-3	TRBJ2-3	CASSSGLTKDTQYF
NA	TRBV4-1	TRBJ1-6	CASSQDSRVGLHF
TRBD2	TRBV2	TRBJ2-2	CASSVSGAGAGELFF
TRBD1	TRBV7-9	TRBJ1-2	CASSLGTGKNYGYTF
NA	TRBV6-5	TRBJ2-7	CASSPRRGYGQYF
NA	TRBV4-1	TRBJ1-2	CASSQEGGTYGYTF
NA	TRBV2	TRBJ1-1	CASRDWAETEAFF
TRBD1	TRBV2	TRBJ1-6	CASRDRENSPLHF
TRBD1	TRBV28	TRBJ1-2	CASSTTGVHGYTF
NA	TRBV5-1	TRBJ1-5	CASSSLPGGDQPQHF
TRBD1	TRBV7-2	TRBJ2-6	CASSSQTGSSPGANGLTF
TRBD2	TRBV6-5	TRBJ2-1	CASSYDLAGGGQFF
NA	TRBV7-9	TRBJ1-6	CASSSQGGLYNSPLHF
NA	TRBV5-1	TRBJ1-3	CASSPGLSGNTIYF
TRBD1	TRBV27	TRBJ1-2	CASSTGGYGYTF
NA	TRBV10-3	TRBJ1-3	CASGALQGSDTIYF
TRBD1	TRBV7-9	TRBJ1-1	CASSLTVPGQGRKAEAFF
TRBD1	TRBV29-1	TRBJ2-7	CSVRGQGAGEQYF
NA	TRBV30	TRBJ2-2	CACTNTGELFF
TRBD1	TRBV5-6	TRBJ1-3	CASSSGTGQSYSGNTIYF
TRBD1	TRBV10-3	TRBJ2-3	CAIGGTGFTDTQYF
NA	TRBV30	TRBJ1-2	CAWSDNPGLGYGYTF
NA	TRBV5-8	TRBJ2-1	CASSLREDEQFF
NA	TRBV27	TRBJ2-7	CASEGHIDPYEQYF
NA	TRBV11-3	TRBJ2-1	CASSRGEGTIPYNEQFF
NA	TRBV15	TRBJ2-3	CATSRGLGASTDTQYF
NA	TRBV4-1	TRBJ1-1	CASSQGWANTEAFF
NA	TRBV6-6	TRBJ2-6	CASSSGELSGANVLTF
TRBD2	TRBV7-9	TRBJ2-1	CASSLAARGLEQFF
TRBD2	TRBV14	TRBJ2-7	CASSPRLAGYEQYF
NA	TRBV7-2	TRBJ1-1	CASSFRGGTEAFF
TRBD1	TRBV5-6	TRBJ1-2	CASSLETGDYGYTF
TRBD1	TRBV28	TRBJ1-2	CASSPTGNGYTF
TRBD2	TRBV19	TRBJ2-7	CASSVIGAGGIYEQYF
TRBD1	TRBV19	TRBJ1-6	CASTKNRGANSPLHF
NA	TRBV18	TRBJ1-3	CASSPDSTQNTIYF
TRBD1	TRBV5-6	TRBJ2-7	CASRSTGAYEQYF
NA	TRBV7-9	TRBJ1-5	CASSLGAGSNQPQHF
NA	TRBV5-1	TRBJ1-2	CASSLGQGNGYTF